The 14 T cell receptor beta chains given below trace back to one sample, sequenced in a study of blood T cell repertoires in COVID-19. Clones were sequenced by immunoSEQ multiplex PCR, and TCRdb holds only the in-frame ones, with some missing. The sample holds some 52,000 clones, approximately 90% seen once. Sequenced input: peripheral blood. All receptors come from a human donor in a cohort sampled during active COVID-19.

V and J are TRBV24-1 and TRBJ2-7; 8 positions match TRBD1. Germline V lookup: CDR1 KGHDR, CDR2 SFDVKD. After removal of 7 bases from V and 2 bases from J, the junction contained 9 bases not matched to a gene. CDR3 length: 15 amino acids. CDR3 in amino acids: CATRETGETTYEQYF. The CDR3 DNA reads TGTGCCACCAGGGAGACAGGGGAAACTACCTACGAGCAGTACTTC.

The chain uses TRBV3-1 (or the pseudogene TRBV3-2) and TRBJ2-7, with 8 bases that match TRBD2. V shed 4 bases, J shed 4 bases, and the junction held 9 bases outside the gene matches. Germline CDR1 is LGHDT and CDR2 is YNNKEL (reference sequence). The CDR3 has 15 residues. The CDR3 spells CASSPAGGLSYEQYF. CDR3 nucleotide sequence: TGTGCCAGCAGCCCCGCGGGGGGCTTAAGTTACGAGCAGTACTTC.

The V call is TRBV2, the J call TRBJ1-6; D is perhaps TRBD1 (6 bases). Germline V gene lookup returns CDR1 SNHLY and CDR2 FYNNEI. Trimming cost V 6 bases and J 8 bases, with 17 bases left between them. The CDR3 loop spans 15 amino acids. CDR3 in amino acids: CASRVNRDPYSPLHF. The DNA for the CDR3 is TGTGCCAGCAGGGTTAACAGGGACCCATATTCACCCCTCCACTTT.

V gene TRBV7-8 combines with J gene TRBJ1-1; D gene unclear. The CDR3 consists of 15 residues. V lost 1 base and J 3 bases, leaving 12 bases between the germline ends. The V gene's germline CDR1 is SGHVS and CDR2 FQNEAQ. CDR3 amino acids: CASSLVVRVDTEAFF. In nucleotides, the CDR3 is TGTGCCAGCAGCTTAGTAGTCCGGGTTGACACTGAAGCTTTCTTT.

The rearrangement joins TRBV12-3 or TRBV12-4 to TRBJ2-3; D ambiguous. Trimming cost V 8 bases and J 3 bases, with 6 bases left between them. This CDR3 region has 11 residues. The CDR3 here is CASSSTDTQYF. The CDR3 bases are TGTGCCAGCTCCTCGACAGATACGCAGTATTTT.

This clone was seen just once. CDR3 protein: CASSINGVSTDTQYF. CDR3 coding DNA: TGTGCCAGTAGTATCAACGGAGTTAGCACAGATACGCAGTATTTT. The chain carries TRBV19 and TRBJ2-3; no reliable D call. Germline lookup yields CDR1 LNHDA and CDR2 SQIVND (reference sequence). The ends were cut back, 3 bases at V and 0 bases at J, with 10 bases in the middle. The CDR3 is made up of 15 amino acids.

The CDR3 region is CASSFRASGGETQYF. For the CDR3, the DNA is TGTGCCAGCAGCTTTAGGGCTAGCGGGGGGGAGACCCAGTACTTC. The chain combines TRBV7-2 with TRBJ2-5, with 11 bases identical to TRBD2. CDR3 length equals 15 residues. V lost 3 bases and J lost 5; bases outside the gene matches: 5. Germline V gives CDR1 SGHTA, CDR2 FQGNSA.

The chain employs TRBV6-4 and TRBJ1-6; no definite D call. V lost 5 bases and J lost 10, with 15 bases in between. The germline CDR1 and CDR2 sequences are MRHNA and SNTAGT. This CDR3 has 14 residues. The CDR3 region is CASSKERADSPLHF. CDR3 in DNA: TGTGCCAGCAGTAAGGAGCGCGCTGACTCACCCCTCCACTTT.

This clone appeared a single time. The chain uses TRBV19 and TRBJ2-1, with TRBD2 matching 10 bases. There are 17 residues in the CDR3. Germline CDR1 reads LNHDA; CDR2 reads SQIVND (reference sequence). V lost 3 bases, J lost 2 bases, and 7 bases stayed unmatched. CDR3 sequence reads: CASSMDTLAGPYNEQFF. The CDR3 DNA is TGTGCCAGTAGTATGGACACACTAGCGGGGCCCTACAATGAGCAGTTCTTC.

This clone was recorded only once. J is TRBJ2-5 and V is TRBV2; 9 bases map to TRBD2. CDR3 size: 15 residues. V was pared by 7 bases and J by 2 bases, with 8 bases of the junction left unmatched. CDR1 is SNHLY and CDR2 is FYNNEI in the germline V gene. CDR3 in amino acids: CASNRAGGGQETQYF. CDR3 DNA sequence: TGTGCCAGCAATCGAGCGGGAGGAGGGCAAGAGACCCAGTACTTC.

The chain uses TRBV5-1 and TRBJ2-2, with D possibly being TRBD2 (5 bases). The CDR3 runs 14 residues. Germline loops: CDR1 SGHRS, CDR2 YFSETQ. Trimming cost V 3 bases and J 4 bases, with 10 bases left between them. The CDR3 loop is CASSYLAGTGELFF. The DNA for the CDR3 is TGCGCCAGCAGCTACCTTGCGGGCACCGGGGAGCTGTTTTTT.

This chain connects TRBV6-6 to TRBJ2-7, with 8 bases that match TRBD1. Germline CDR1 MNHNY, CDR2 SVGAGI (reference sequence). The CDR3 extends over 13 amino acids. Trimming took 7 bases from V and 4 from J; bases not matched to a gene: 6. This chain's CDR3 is CASTPTGGYEQYF. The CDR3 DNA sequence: TGTGCCAGCACCCCAACAGGGGGATACGAGCAGTACTTC.

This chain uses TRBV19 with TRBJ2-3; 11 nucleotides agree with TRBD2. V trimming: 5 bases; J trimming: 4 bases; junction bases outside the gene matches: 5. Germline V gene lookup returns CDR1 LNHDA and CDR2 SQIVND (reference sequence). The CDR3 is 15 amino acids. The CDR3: CASSPLAGASDTQYF. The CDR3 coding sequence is TGTGCCAGTAGTCCACTAGCGGGAGCCTCAGATACGCAGTATTTT.

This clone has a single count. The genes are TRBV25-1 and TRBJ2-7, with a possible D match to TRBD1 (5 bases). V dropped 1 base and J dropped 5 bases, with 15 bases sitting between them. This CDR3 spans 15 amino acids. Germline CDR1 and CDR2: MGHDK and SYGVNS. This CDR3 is CASSELIVGVDEQYF. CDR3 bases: TGTGCCAGCAGTGAATTAATAGTAGGGGTAGACGAGCAGTACTTC.